A selection of T cell receptor beta chains follows, all from one sample in a study of blood T cell repertoires in COVID-19. Method: immunoSEQ multiplex PCR; TCRdb's copy keeps in-frame clones and lacks some. In the table there are 200,000 to 250,000 clones, about nine tenths of which are singletons. Sequencing was carried out using peripheral blood. These receptors originate from a man at least 80 years old with acute or convalescent COVID-19. Both conserved end residues are part of each CDR3. The order of the fields is J gene, D gene, clone size, V gene, CDR3 protein, CDR3 DNA. A D gene is named only where the DNA matches it firmly. The listing skips clone size in some rows; elsewhere it reads once, few, many or a size class.

TRBJ1-6 | . | . | TRBV15 | CATSRDLYNRLNSPLHF | TGTGCCACCAGCAGAGACCTCTACAACAGGCTAAATTCACCCCTCCACTTT
TRBJ2-3 | . | . | TRBV9 | CASSVGNRDADTQYF | TGTGCCAGCAGCGTAGGGAACAGGGACGCAGATACGCAGTATTTT
TRBJ1-1 | TRBD1 | . | TRBV6-5 | CASRSGTGGSTEAFF | TGTGCCAGCAGATCCGGGACAGGCGGGAGCACTGAAGCTTTCTTT
TRBJ2-1 | TRBD1 | . | TRBV24-1 | CATSDLSDRDNEQFF | TGTGCCACCAGTGACCTTTCGGACAGGGACAATGAGCAGTTCTTC
TRBJ1-5 | . | . | TRBV7-2 | CASSLRFRAGPQHF | TGTGCCAGCAGCTTACGGTTCAGGGCTGGGCCCCAGCATTTT
TRBJ1-5 | . | . | TRBV28 | CASRPAGPSNQPQHF | TGTGCCAGCAGGCCAGCAGGGCCTAGCAATCAGCCCCAGCATTTT
TRBJ2-7 | TRBD1 | . | TRBV11-2 | CASSEAPGTGGEQYF | TGTGCCAGCAGCGAAGCCCCCGGGACAGGGGGGGAGCAGTACTTC
TRBJ2-2 | . | once | TRBV7-9 | CASSLASGHSRGELFF | TGTGCCAGCAGCTTAGCGAGTGGACATTCTAGGGGGGAGCTGTTTTTT
TRBJ2-1 | TRBD1 | . | TRBV25-1 | CASSMGTGRNEQFF | TGTGCCAGCAGCATGGGGACAGGGAGAAATGAGCAGTTCTTC
TRBJ1-5 | TRBD1 | . | TRBV19 | CASSSGTAFYSNQPQHF | TGTGCCAGTAGTAGTGGGACAGCTTTTTATAGCAATCAGCCCCAGCATTTT